This is a list of T cell receptor beta chains from one sample in a study of siplizumab effects on memory and regulatory T cells. Produced via immunoSEQ multiplex PCR; TCRdb's table is partial and in-frame only. The repertoire holds nearly 85,000 clones, roughly 90% seen once, with about 1.4% in the top ten. Sequences were obtained from Tregs sorted from blood. All receptors come from a human donor in good health. Both conserved end residues are part of each CDR3. The order of the fields is clone size, V gene, J gene, D gene, CDR3 DNA, CDR3 protein. D genes are given only for firm matches. Clone size, where shown, is once, few, many, or a class for clones that have expanded.

-	TRBV7-9	TRBJ1-1	TRBD1	TGTGCCAGCAGCACCCCACGGAGGGGGCTTTTTGTCACTGAAGCTTTCTTT	CASSTPRRGLFVTEAFF
-	TRBV7-9	TRBJ1-2	-	TGTGCCAGCACCCACGGGGTCGGCTACACCTTC	CASTHGVGYTF
-	TRBV7-3	TRBJ2-5	-	TGTGCCAGCAGCTTAGGGGGTCAAGGCATTCGAGAGACCCAGTACTTC	CASSLGGQGIRETQYF
once	TRBV5-6	TRBJ1-5	-	TGTGCCAGCAGCCGAGGTCCAGGGAGGTATGGGGTTAGAGGTCAGCCCCAGCATTTT	CASSRGPGRYGVRGQPQHF
-	TRBV5-1	TRBJ2-7	-	TGCGCCAGCAGCTTAGGAGGGGGTAGCTCCTACGAGCAGTACTTC	CASSLGGGSSYEQYF
-	TRBV9	TRBJ2-5	-	TGTGCCAGCAGCCCACGGCGAGTCCAAGAGACCCAGTACTTC	CASSPRRVQETQYF
-	TRBV9	TRBJ1-3	-	TGTGCCAGCAGTGCCAATTGGCCTGGAAACACCATATATTTT	CASSANWPGNTIYF
once	TRBV13	TRBJ2-3	-	TGTGCCAGCAGCTCGGAGACTGGTAGCACAGATACGCAGTATTTT	CASSSETGSTDTQYF
once	TRBV19	TRBJ1-1	TRBD1	TGTGCCAGTAGTATTGGACAGGTGAACACTGAAGCTTTCTTT	CASSIGQVNTEAFF
-	TRBV6-4	TRBJ1-2	-	TGTGCCAGCAGTCCTACCACGGGGGATGGCTACACCTTC	CASSPTTGDGYTF
-	TRBV6-1	TRBJ2-5	TRBD1	TGTGCCAGCAGGCCCACAGGGGGCAGAGAGACCCAGTACTTC	CASRPTGGRETQYF
few	TRBV11-2	TRBJ1-2	TRBD1	TGTGCCAGCAGCCAGACAGGGACCGGGTCTAACTATGGCTACACCTTC	CASSQTGTGSNYGYTF
-	TRBV27	TRBJ1-6	-	TGTGCCAGCAGTCCGACAGGCCCTTATAATTCACCCCTCCACTTT	CASSPTGPYNSPLHF
-	TRBV6-5	TRBJ1-2	TRBD1	TGTGCCAGCAGTTACCGCGGGACAGGTGATTATGGCTACACCTTC	CASSYRGTGDYGYTF
-	TRBV5-1	TRBJ1-4	TRBD1	TGCGCCAGCAGCGGGACAGGACGGGTAGAGGAAAAACTGTTTTTT	CASSGTGRVEEKLFF
-	TRBV5-6	TRBJ1-2	-	TGTGCCAGCAGCAAGGGACAAGGAACGGTGATGGGGGGCTCCTTC	CASSKGQGTVMGGSF
-	TRBV25-1	TRBJ2-7	TRBD2	TGTGCCAGCAGTCTAGCGGGGGGCCCCTACGAGCAGTACTTC	CASSLAGGPYEQYF
-	TRBV5-1	TRBJ2-1	TRBD1	TGCGCCAGCAGCTTGGCACAGGGGGCCGATGAGCAGTTCTTC	CASSLAQGADEQFF
-	TRBV12-5	TRBJ2-7	-	TGTGCTAGTGGTTTAGAGTCTCTCGAGCAGTACTTC	CASGLESLEQYF
-	TRBV27	TRBJ2-2	-	TGTGCCAGCAGTCGGCAAGCAGACACCGGGGAGCTGTTTTTT	CASSRQADTGELFF
-	TRBV30	TRBJ1-5	TRBD1	TGTGCCTGGGACAGGGGGAATCAGCCCCAGCATTTT	CAWDRGNQPQHF
-	TRBV7-9	TRBJ2-1	-	TGTGCCAGCAGCTTAGCGGGGGTGTCCTACAATGAGCAGTTCTTC	CASSLAGVSYNEQFF
-	TRBV7-2	TRBJ2-1	-	TGTGCCAGCAGCTTGGGGCGGGGTCACTACAATGAGCAGTTCTTC	CASSLGRGHYNEQFF
-	TRBV4-2	TRBJ2-1	TRBD2	TGTGCCAGCAGCCAGGCCCGACTAGCGGGGGGGCCTCGTGAGCAGTTCTTC	CASSQARLAGGPREQFF
once	TRBV6-6	TRBJ2-2	-	TGTGCCAGCAGTCAGGCCGGGGAGCTGTTTTTT	CASSQAGELFF
medium-sized	TRBV19	TRBJ2-1	-	TGTGCCAGTAGTTACGACAGTAACCCTCACAATGAGCAGTTCTTC	CASSYDSNPHNEQFF
-	TRBV7-9	TRBJ2-1	TRBD1	TGTGCCAGCAGCTTGAGACAGGGAGACAATGAGCAGTTCTTC	CASSLRQGDNEQFF
-	TRBV18	TRBJ1-2	TRBD1	TGTGCCAGCTCACCACAGGGGGCAGATGGCTACACCTTC	CASSPQGADGYTF
-	TRBV5-1	TRBJ1-2	TRBD1	TGCGCCAGCAGCGTACAGGGGTACGGCTACACCTTC	CASSVQGYGYTF
-	TRBV7-6	TRBJ1-5	-	TGTGCCAGCAGATCCGACAGGTTAATGCGCAATCAGCCCCAGCATTTT	CASRSDRLMRNQPQHF
-	TRBV7-8	TRBJ2-3	TRBD1	TGTGCCAGCAGCTACCGGGACAGGGGGCCCACAGATACGCAGTATTTT	CASSYRDRGPTDTQYF
-	TRBV6-5	TRBJ1-6	-	TGTGCCAGCAGTTTGGGTAATTCACCCCTCCACTTT	CASSLGNSPLHF
-	TRBV2	TRBJ2-5	TRBD2	TGTGCCAGCAGGCTTACTAGCGCCCAAGAGACCCAGTACTTC	CASRLTSAQETQYF
-	TRBV6-1	TRBJ1-1	TRBD1	TGTGCCAGCAGTGTACCAGTCTTCGGACAGGCGAACACTGAAGCTTTCTTT	CASSVPVFGQANTEAFF
-	TRBV5-1	TRBJ2-1	-	TGCGCCAGCAGCCCCTCTAGCCACCCCTACAATGAGCAGTTCTTC	CASSPSSHPYNEQFF
-	TRBV20-1	TRBJ1-5	-	TGCAGTGCCGGAAGAACAGGGCCCCAGCATTTT	CSAGRTGPQHF
-	TRBV6-1	TRBJ1-6	-	TGTGCCAGCAGTGCGGGACTCCGGAGGGTCAATTCACCCCTCCACTTT	CASSAGLRRVNSPLHF
-	TRBV11-3	TRBJ1-5	-	TGTGCCAGCAGCTTACATATCCCGGCGGGATGCCTCTATAGCAATCAGCCCCAGCATTTT	CASSLHIPAGCLYSNQPQHF
-	TRBV18	TRBJ2-2	-	TGTGCCAGCTCACTTACAGGCGGGGAGCTGTTTTTT	CASSLTGGELFF
-	TRBV4-1	TRBJ1-4	-	TGCGCCAGCAGCCCGCTGCTGGGAAAACTGTTTTTT	CASSPLLGKLFF
-	TRBV9	TRBJ1-5	-	TGTGCCAGCAGCGTAGGGTGGGAACAGCCCCAGCATTTT	CASSVGWEQPQHF
-	TRBV10-2	TRBJ2-5	-	TGCGCCAGCAGTGGAGCGGAAAGGTCATGGGAGACCCAGTACTTC	CASSGAERSWETQYF
-	TRBV27	TRBJ1-1	-	TGTGCCAGCAGTTTATCTTGGGGGCAGGGGACTGAAGCTTTCTTT	CASSLSWGQGTEAFF
-	TRBV11-2	TRBJ2-3	-	TGTGCCAGCAGCCGTAGACAGCACCTTAACACAGATACGCAGTATTTT	CASSRRQHLNTDTQYF
-	TRBV29-1	TRBJ2-7	-	TGCAGCGTTGTCCGGAGCTTCGACGAGCAGTACTTC	CSVVRSFDEQYF
-	TRBV25-1	TRBJ2-5	TRBD1	TGTGCCAGCAGTTTCGAGGGGACAGGCTACCAAGAGACCCAGTACTTC	CASSFEGTGYQETQYF
-	TRBV5-5	TRBJ1-5	TRBD1	TGTGCCAGCAGCTTGAGGGCCGGGACAGGGGGCGCCGGCAATCAGCCCCAGCATTTT	CASSLRAGTGGAGNQPQHF
-	TRBV4-3	TRBJ1-5	-	TGCGCCAGCAGCCAAGACCTTTCTTCCCCCCAGCATTTT	CASSQDLSSPQHF
-	TRBV7-2	TRBJ1-1	-	TGTGCCAGCAGCTTAGGGGCAGCTATGAACACTGAAGCTTTCTTT	CASSLGAAMNTEAFF